This record covers a single T cell receptor beta chain. Source study methods: Amplification of reference gene primers was used by the study to estimate nucleated cell counts. The repertoire was sequenced with immunoSEQ multiplex PCR; TCRdb's copy has only in-frame clones and lacks some. Clone size and the V and J calls come from that table; the DNA yielded D and trimming. Seen here are nearly 200,000 clones, approximately 87% observed once, and the top ten hold approximately 0.75%. The entry originates in a study of blood T cell repertoires in COVID-19. Study-wide background: Italy, Spain and the United States were the sources of the convalescent and acute COVID-19 samples.

The germline gives CDR1 MDHEN, CDR2 SYDVKM. The CDR3 contains 15 residues. V was pared by 2 bases and J by 4 bases, with 6 bases of the junction left unmatched. The TCR comes from a woman in her 70s with acute or convalescent COVID-19. V is TRBV28 and J is TRBJ1-2; 8 nucleotides match TRBD1. The specimen sequenced was peripheral blood. DNA for the CDR3: TGTGCCAGCAGTTTAATGGACAGGGTAACCTATGGCTACACCTTC. Translation gives CASSLMDRVTYGYTF.